The TCR beta chain described here comes from a study of T cell responses to AZD1222 COVID-19 vaccine. Study observations and caveats: Females outnumbered males among donors, who were mostly white British; clonal diversity was possibly underestimated. CD4 TCRs covered the whole spike, strongest at regions 160-218 and 743-854.

Regarding this clone: Its antigen is as yet unknown.

Some clones are missing from TCRdb's copy, which holds only in-frame ones; the method was immunoSEQ multiplex PCR. The sample has approximately 130,000 clones, approximately 91% seen once. Looked up from germline, CDR1 is LGHNA and CDR2 is YNFKEQ. CDR3 length: 17 amino acids. Trimming at V came to 0 bases and at J to 3 bases, leaving 7 bases not matched to a gene. V and J are TRBV4-2 and TRBJ2-3, with 9 positions matching TRBD2. This material consisted of peripheral blood, taken 28 days after the second AZD1222 dose. This TCR was recovered from an adult who received the AZD1222 COVID-19 vaccine. The CDR3 nucleotides are TGTGCCAGCAGCCAAGAGCGGGGGGGCAAGATAACAGATACGCAGTATTTT. Protein: CASSQERGGKITDTQYF.